Presented here are 15 T cell receptor beta chains from one specimen sequenced in a study of tumor-infiltrating lymphocytes in primary liver carcinoma. Unsorted whole blood supplied the blood RNA, and germline DNA was isolated too. Reverse transcription of around 500 ng total RNA with a constant-region primer produced TCR beta cDNA. Researchers made the TCR beta libraries by running three nested multiplex PCR rounds with slightly modified ARM-PCR. In the first two PCR rounds, TRBV1-TRBV30 forward primers were paired with a C-beta reverse primer, and each round lasted around 10 cycles. In TCRdb, the multiplex PCR reads were re-called with MiXCR into one record per CDR3 protein. The sample holds 300,000 to 400,000 distinct CDR3 sequences, 65% seen once. Sequenced: peripheral blood. Every receptor here comes from a man aged 35-49 years with primary liver carcinoma and hepatitis B virus infection.

Details on this clonotype: A junction end diverges from the germline sequence, so it may reflect a read error. This chain joins TRBV4-2 and TRBJ2-5; perhaps TRBD2 as D (5 bases). The germline V gene has CDR1 LGHNA and CDR2 YNFKEQ. This CDR3 is 15 amino acids long. The CDR3 sequence: CASSQASTNQETRYF. The CDR3 region has the DNA TGTGCCAGCAGCCAAGCTAGCACCAATCAAGAGACCCGGTACTTC.

This clonotype was observed a few times. The chain carries TRBV12-3 or TRBV12-4 and TRBJ1-3; 7 nucleotides line up with TRBD1. There are 15 residues in the CDR3. V dropped 5 bases and J dropped 1; count of bases not matched to a gene: 5. Here the CDR3 DNA reads TGTGCCAGCAGTCAGGACAGGAGTTCTGGAAACACCATATATTTT. This sequence encodes CASSQDRSSGNTIYF.

Notes on this clonotype: With a much larger clone just one base away, this may be a read error. The chain carries TRBV4-2 and TRBJ1-1; TRBD1 matches at 11 bases. CDR1 is LGHNA and CDR2 is YNFKEQ in the germline V gene. The CDR3 covers 16 residues. The CDR3 DNA reads as TGTGCCAGCAGCCAAGACTTGGGACAGGGGGGAACTGAATCTTTCTTT. Translation gives CASSQDLGQGGTESFF.

To note about this clonotype: It may be a read error: a sequence one base away is much more abundant. The CDR3 coding sequence is TGTGCCAGCAGTTCCCCCGCAGCGGAGCCCCACGAGCAGTACTTC. This translates into CASSSPAAEPHEQYF. J is TRBJ2-7 and V is TRBV6-2 or TRBV6-3, with D maybe TRBD2 (5 bases). This CDR3 is 15 amino acids long. V lost 4 bases and J lost 5, with 18 bases in between. Germline CDR1 and CDR2: MNHEY and SVGEGT.

Notes on this clonotype: A much larger clone is a single base away; this may be a read error. V gene TRBV12-3 or TRBV12-4 combines with J gene TRBJ2-5; TRBD1 agrees at 8 bases. The CDR3 is 14 amino acids. The CDR3 coding sequence is TGTGCCGGCAGCCAGGACAGGGTCGGGGAGACCCAGTACTTC. This translates into CAGSQDRVGETQYF.

At least ten counts were recorded for this clonotype. The chain is built from TRBV6-2 or TRBV6-3 and TRBJ1-5, with TRBD1 matching 7 bases. The trim removed 5 bases at V and 2 bases at J, leaving 15 bases unmatched. Germline lookup yields CDR1 MNHEY and CDR2 SVGEGT. The CDR3 extends over 18 amino acids. The CDR3 sequence: CASSADVQRGRGNQPQHF. As DNA, the CDR3 is TGTGCCAGCAGTGCGGACGTTCAAAGGGGGCGCGGCAATCAGCCCCAGCATTTT.

The gene calls are TRBV28 and TRBJ2-7; the D gene could be TRBD1 or TRBD2 (5 bases each). The ends were cut back, 1 base at V and 4 bases at J, with 20 bases in the middle. The V gene's germline CDR1 is MDHEN and CDR2 SYDVKM. The CDR3 is made up of 17 amino acids. This chain's CDR3 is CASSLLKGPDVPYEQYF. The CDR3 region has the DNA TGTGCCAGCAGTTTATTAAAGGGACCCGACGTACCTTACGAGCAGTACTTC.

This clonotype was counted once. V is TRBV5-1 and J is TRBJ2-2; 10 positions agree with TRBD2. The CDR3 covers 18 residues. Germline CDR1 SGHRS, CDR2 YFSETQ. With V trimmed by 3 bases and J by 0 bases, 8 bases remained unmatched. CDR3 bases: TGCGCCAGCAGCTCGGGCCTAGCGGGAGACCCGAACACCGGGGAGCTGTTTTTT. Protein product: CASSSGLAGDPNTGELFF.

Worth noting for this clonotype: At one end the junction does not follow the germline gene, possibly because of a read error. The chain employs TRBV29-1 and TRBJ1-1; the D gene is possibly TRBD1 (6 bases). Germline V gene data show CDR1 as SQVTM and CDR2 as ANQGSEA. CDR3 size: 16 residues. This CDR3 is CSVKSSFTGPNTEAFF. CDR3 nucleotide sequence: TGCAGCGTAAAGAGTTCTTTTACAGGGCCGAACACCGAAGCTTTCTTT. Using reference TRBV29-1 and TRBJ1-1 for the parts outside the CDR3, the full variable domain is SAVISQKPSRDICQRGTSLTIQCQVDSQVTMMFWYRQQPGQSLTLIATANQGSEATYESGFVIDKFPISRPNLTFSTLTVSNMSPEDSSIYLCSVKSSFTGPNTEAFFGQGTRLTVV.

This clonotype was seen a few times. The chain combines TRBV4-1 with TRBJ2-3; perhaps TRBD2 as D (5 bases). The CDR3 covers 14 residues. Germline loops: CDR1 MGHRA, CDR2 YSYEKL. Trimming shortened V by 0 bases and J by 3 bases, and 7 bases separated the two germline ends. The CDR3 nucleotides are TGCGCCAGCAGCCAAGAGCGAGGGACAGATACGCAGTATTTT. Residues: CASSQERGTDTQYF.

The table lists this clonotype with a few counts. The chain uses TRBV5-1 and TRBJ2-2; 10 positions agree with TRBD1. Germline assignment: CDR1 SGHRS and CDR2 YFSETQ. The CDR3 runs 16 residues. V gave up 0 bases and J gave up 4 bases; unmatched junction bases: 3. The CDR3 DNA follows: TGCGCCAGCAGCTTGGTTGGGACAGGGGTCACCGGGGAGCTGTTTTTT. Its protein product is CASSLVGTGVTGELFF.

About this clonotype itself: Just one base apart from a much larger clone, this may be a read error. This chain links TRBV29-1 with TRBJ1-4, with 9 bases aligning to TRBD1. The CDR3 is made up of 13 amino acids. Germline V lookup: CDR1 SQVTM, CDR2 ANQGSEA. The CDR3: CRVTGQGEEKLFF. The DNA for the CDR3 is TGCAGAGTGACGGGACAGGGAGAGGAAAAACTGTTTTTT.

At least ten counts were recorded for this clonotype. The rearrangement joins TRBV10-3 to TRBJ2-3, with a weak D call TRBD2 (5 bases). V was cut by 6 bases and J by 2 bases, with 18 bases left in between. Germline CDR1 ENHRY, CDR2 SYGVKD. The CDR3 consists of 16 residues. The CDR3 protein is CAISGPGAATTDTQYF. CDR3 DNA: TGTGCCATCAGCGGGCCCGGAGCGGCGACCACAGATACGCAGTATTTT.

Worth noting for this clonotype: This may be a read error, as it is one base from a much larger clone. This chain connects TRBV6-1 to TRBJ2-1, with TRBD2 as a possible D gene (8 bases). The CDR3 runs to 16 residues. Germline V gives CDR1 MNHNS, CDR2 SASEGT. The CDR3 DNA reads TGTGCCCGCAGTGAAAGGGGGCTAGCGGGTCCCCCGGAGCAGTTCTTC. This translates into CARSERGLAGPPEQFF.

Remarks on this clonotype: A much larger clone sits a single nucleotide away, making a read error possible. The CDR3 reads CASNSTSANPGEQFF. The DNA for the CDR3 is TGTGCCAGCAATTCTACTAGCGCCAATCCGGGTGAGCAGTTCTTC. This chain links TRBV6-2 or TRBV6-3 with TRBJ2-1, with 7 bases aligning to TRBD2. The germline CDR1 and CDR2 sequences are MNHEY and SVGEGT. The CDR3 runs 15 residues. Losses at the gene ends were 7 bases for V and 9 bases for J; bases not matched to a gene: 15.